This TCR beta chain was captured in a study of vaccination and CD4 T cells after COVID-19. Study-level information: There were two doses of either BNT162b2 or mRNA-1273 vaccine given to participants.

The CDR3 loop spans 13 amino acids. Trimming took 2 bases from V and 7 from J, leaving 9 bases between them. Germline V gives CDR1 MNHEY, CDR2 SVGAGI. Scientists ran DNA taken from cultured CD4+ T cells through the Oncomine TCR Beta short-read assay for sequencing. MiXCR was run by TCRdb on the PCR reads, yielding one entry per CDR3 protein. The sample shows about 15,000 distinct CDR3 sequences, about 40% of them seen only once. The sample's treatment: approximately nine-day PBMC culture with coronavirus spike peptide pools or control peptides (ViraFEST assay). After expanding antigen-specific T cells with peptide pools, ViraFEST sequenced their TCRs. This clonotype is categorized as medium-sized (0.01 to 0.1%). What it binds is unknown.

The sequenced sample consisted of cultured CD4+ T cells from blood. The J gene is TRBJ1-5, the V gene TRBV6-5; no reliable D call. This clonotype was obtained from a human donor with COVID-19. The CDR3: CASSYIGGQPQHF. CDR3 sequence (DNA): TGTGCCAGCAGTTACATCGGTGGGCAGCCCCAGCATTTT.